The present entry profiles one TCR beta chain with its context. Its antigen is unknown. Nothing much larger sits one base from this clone, and base qualities are not available. The collaborating institutions used their own protocols to collect whole blood in K2EDTA tubes. Collaborator samples were shipped for TCRbeta analysis as frozen whole blood, isolated PBMCs, or DNA extracted from either sample type. The sample comes from a study of blood T cell repertoires in COVID-19 (dated by TCRdb to about 2020). Some background on the complete study: Collaborator samples came from the United States, Italy and Spain and covered acute and convalescent phases of COVID-19. The material from the prospective study consisted of cDNA or gDNA derived from T cells, B-cell-depleted T cells, or PBMCs. The dataset comprised deeply sampled blood TCRbeta repertoires from subjects exposed to, actively infected with, or recovered from COVID-19. The repertoires were released in a freely available public database intended as a resource for research on the immune response to SARS-CoV-2. Samples were obtained from the ongoing ImmuneRACE study (first 160 participants) and from 1,254 subjects provided by 6 global collaborators. Sample metadata almost always included a de-identified subject ID, COVID-19 status, age in years and sex. Where available, HLA class I and class II types were taken from metadata supplied by the sample provider and were not determined by assay-based typing.

The study at large found these results: The amount of clinical and demographic metadata varied by source and participant and was provided uncurated.

TCRbeta CDR3 regions were amplified from genomic DNA using the immunoSEQ Assay, a bias-controlled multiplex PCR. The authors' analysis ran thus. The number of nucleated cells in each sample was estimated by amplification of reference gene primers within the assay. To quantify the absolute abundance of each unique TCRbeta CDR3 rearrangement, sequence reads were collapsed and filtered. Productive Simpson clonality was computed per sample as the square root of Simpson's diversity index over productive rearrangements. The immuneACCESS repertoire file appears here via TCRdb, limited to in-frame rearrangements. These files lack a portion of the clones; in checked studies, under half of the deficit traces to unresolved V genes, and the cause of the others is not known. V, J and clone size are taken as reported in that table, and D and trimming were inferred from the DNA itself. The sample contains approximately 120,000 clones, 75% to 90% of them found a single time. The leading ten clones occupy approximately 1.1% of the sample.

The germline V gene specifies MDHEN as CDR1 and SYDVKM as CDR2. Ends trimmed: V by 8 bases, J by 5 bases; bases unmatched to a gene: 11. The CDR3 contains 14 residues, cysteine and phenylalanine counted. Kept here is only the CDR3 DNA, which spans 42 bases and is read in frame from base 1. The sequence links TRBV28 to TRBJ2-5, with TRBD1 matching 7 junction bases. The sample comprised peripheral blood. The sequence came from a human donor in a cohort sampled during active COVID-19. This receptor has the CDR3 CASGTAGGWETQYF. The DNA sequence follows: TGTGCCAGCGGTACCGCAGGGGGATGGGAGACCCAGTACTTC.